This TCR beta chain was captured in a study of cytomegalovirus exposure and HLA in healthy donors. This clone came up a few times. PCR primers comprised 60 Vbeta and 13 Jbeta primers. Repertoires were generated with immunoSEQ multiplex PCR, while TCRdb's copy carries only in-frame clones and drops some. The repertoire holds around 92,000 clones, with 65% to 85% as singletons. Deletions cut 1 base from V and 3 bases from J, with 7 bases between. Germline CDR1 is SGHKS and CDR2 is YYEKEE (reference sequence). This CDR3 contains 13 residues. The TCR comes from a woman between 70 and 85 years old in good health and CMV-seropositive. Material for sequencing was PBMCs. The chain carries TRBV5-5 and TRBJ1-1; tentatively, D is TRBD1 (6 bases). The CDR3 loop reads CASSLQGHTEAFF. In nucleotides, the CDR3 is TGTGCCAGCAGCTTGCAGGGGCACACTGAAGCTTTCTTT.